This TCR beta chain was captured in a study of PD-1 blockade in classical Hodgkin lymphoma. This CDR3 spans 15 amino acids. Germline CDR1 and CDR2: SGHAT and FQNNGV. J lost 0 bases, V lost 4 bases, and 4 bases had no gene match. The assay was immunoSEQ multiplex PCR, and TCRdb's table has in-frame clones only and misses some. The data hold about 16,000 clones, with 84% observed a single time. Overall study findings and caveats: Diminished baseline TCR diversity has been reported in newly diagnosed patients relative to healthy donors. Although disease activity or prior therapy may be involved, causes of the repertoire differences remain undefined.

Remarks on this clone: As yet, its antigen is unknown. Other DNA sequences in the same sample also yield this CDR3.

Time point: newly diagnosed, previously untreated cHL patient sample. As a comparison, the study used PBMCs from newly diagnosed, untreated classical Hodgkin lymphoma. The chain is built from TRBV11-2 and TRBJ2-3, with 7 positions matching TRBD2. This TCR was sampled from a human donor with classical Hodgkin lymphoma. The sequencing input was peripheral blood mononuclear cells (PBMCs). DNA for the CDR3: TGTGCCAGCAGCTCAGCGGGACTGAGCACAGATACGCAGTATTTT. Residues: CASSSAGLSTDTQYF.